The 29 T cell receptor beta chains reported below all come from one sample, sequenced in a study of blood T cell repertoires in COVID-19. Assay: immunoSEQ multiplex PCR; the TCRdb copy retains only in-frame clones and omits some. This sample has around 260,000 clones; around 80% occur once, and the top ten carry approximately 4%. The sequenced sample consisted of peripheral blood. These receptors all come from a man aged 60 to 75 with acute or convalescent COVID-19.

This chain uses TRBV4-2 with TRBJ2-3, with 12 bases aligning to TRBD2. The J segment lost 8 bases and the V segment lost 0 bases, leaving 15 bases of the junction unmatched. The CDR3 runs 19 residues. The germline gives CDR1 LGHNA, CDR2 YNFKEQ. The CDR3 nucleotides are TGTGCCAGCAGCCAAGAAAAGTATTCTAGCGGGGGGGCAAGAGGTACGCAGTATTTT. Protein: CASSQEKYSSGGARGTQYF.

The gene calls are TRBV28 and TRBJ2-1; 9 bases map to TRBD2. Germline lookup yields CDR1 MDHEN and CDR2 SYDVKM. The CDR3 spans 15 residues. Unmatched junction bases numbered 4, after V lost 7 bases and J lost 0 bases. In nucleotides, the CDR3 is TGTGCCAGCACCTTAGCGGGGGTCTCCTACAATGAGCAGTTCTTC. Its protein is CASTLAGVSYNEQFF.

This clone was seen only once. This chain links TRBV7-3 with TRBJ1-3; D perhaps matches TRBD1 (6 bases). This CDR3 comprises 16 residues. V gave up 5 bases and J gave up 0 bases, with 14 bases separating them. In germline, CDR1 is SGHTA, CDR2 FQGTGA. CDR3 loop: CASSPGGQTSGNTIYF. In nucleotides, the CDR3 is TGTGCCAGCAGCCCGGGGGGCCAGACCTCTGGAAACACCATATATTTT.

This chain connects TRBV7-2 to TRBJ2-5; 11 bases line up with TRBD2. Germline V CDR1 and CDR2: SGHTA, FQGNSA. The V gene end was trimmed by 6 bases and the J gene end by 4 bases; junction bases not matched to a gene: 13. CDR3 size: 17 residues. The CDR3 DNA follows: TGTGCCAGCAGTCCCCCGGGACTAGCGGTGGGCGGAGAGACCCAGTACTTC. It encodes CASSPPGLAVGGETQYF.

The chain carries TRBV27 and TRBJ1-1, with D possibly matching TRBD1 (6 bases). The CDR3 is made up of 13 amino acids. Trimming pared 2 bases from V and 6 bases from J, leaving 10 bases between. The V gene's germline CDR1 is MNHEY and CDR2 SMNVEV (reference sequence). CDR3 sequence (DNA): TGTGCCAGCAGTTTACGGGGGGGCGCTGAAGCTTTCTTT. Translated, it gives CASSLRGGAEAFF.

This clone was seen just once. The chain recombines TRBV5-6 with TRBJ1-2, with 9 bases aligning to TRBD1. The CDR3 consists of 15 residues. Per the germline V gene, CDR1 is SGHDT and CDR2 is YYEEEE. V lost 4 bases to trimming and J lost 2 bases; unmatched junction nucleotides: 6. CDR3 nucleotides: TGTGCCAGCAGCAACAGGGGGCTAGGGAACTATGGCTACACCTTC. Its protein is CASSNRGLGNYGYTF.

This clone came up a few times. This CDR3 reads CASSAGQNTEAFF. CDR3 nucleotides: TGCGCCAGCAGCGCCGGACAGAACACTGAAGCTTTCTTT. V gene TRBV5-1 combines with J gene TRBJ1-1; possible D gene TRBD1, 5 bases. V was cut by 4 bases and J by 1 base, with 8 bases left in between. This CDR3 is built from 13 residues. CDR1 is SGHRS, CDR2 YFSETQ, per germline. The full variable domain, with the rest looked up from reference TRBV5-1 and TRBJ1-1, is KAGVTQTPRYLIKTRGQQVTLSCSPISGHRSVSWYQQTPGQGLQFLFEYFSETQRNKGNFPGRFSGRQFSNSRSEMNVSTLELGDSALYLCASSAGQNTEAFFGQGTRLTVV.

The chain employs TRBV6-5 and TRBJ1-1; TRBD1 might be the D (5 bases). V was clipped by 3 bases and J by 5 bases, with 13 bases between them. The CDR3 runs 14 residues. CDR1 MNHEY and CDR2 SVGAGI come from the germline V gene. Written as DNA, the CDR3 is TGTGCCAGCAGTTATATCGGGGGTAGGACTGAAGCTTTCTTT. Encoded protein: CASSYIGGRTEAFF.

The gene calls are TRBV6-2 or TRBV6-3 and TRBJ1-5; no definite D call. V was trimmed by 2 bases and J by 0 bases, leaving 8 bases between them. This CDR3 region has 15 residues. Germline V lookup: CDR1 MNHEY, CDR2 SVGEGT. This chain's CDR3 is CASSYEGYSNQPQHF. The DNA of the CDR3 is TGTGCCAGCAGTTACGAGGGCTATAGCAATCAGCCCCAGCATTTT.

The V and J genes are TRBV19 and TRBJ1-2; D is possibly TRBD1 (6 bases). The CDR3 has 18 residues. V was shortened by 4 bases and J by 0 bases, with 21 bases between the two germline ends. The germline CDR1 and CDR2 sequences are LNHDA and SQIVND (reference sequence). The DNA of the CDR3 is TGTGCCAGTAGTAGAAACAGGGACCCTTACATGTCTAACTATGGCTACACCTTC. This sequence encodes CASSRNRDPYMSNYGYTF.

The chain uses TRBV18 and TRBJ1-1; maybe TRBD1 (6 bases). CDR1 and CDR2 from the germline V gene are KGHSH and LQKENI. V was shortened by 3 bases and J by 0 bases, with 11 bases between the two germline ends. The CDR3 covers 15 residues. The CDR3 bases are TGTGCCAGCTCACCGGGGGCAGAACTGAACACTGAAGCTTTCTTT. It codes for CASSPGAELNTEAFF.

V is TRBV10-1 and J is TRBJ2-7; 10 bases agree with TRBD1. CDR3 size: 14 residues. V dropped 4 bases and J dropped 5; count of bases not matched to a gene: 5. Germline lookup yields CDR1 WNHNN and CDR2 SYGVQD (reference sequence). The CDR3 bases are TGCGCCAGCAGTGGTCGACAGGGGGCGAACGAGCAGTACTTC. Its translation: CASSGRQGANEQYF.

The rearrangement joins TRBV2 to TRBJ1-1; D unresolved. CDR1 is SNHLY, CDR2 FYNNEI, per germline. V lost 4 bases and J lost 0, with 6 bases in between. The length of the CDR3 is 13 residues. The CDR3 DNA follows: TGTGCCAGCAGTGGAGAGGTGAACACTGAAGCTTTCTTT. It yields the protein CASSGEVNTEAFF.

The genes are TRBV11-3 and TRBJ1-4; the D gene is possibly TRBD1 (6 bases). V was trimmed by 3 bases and J by 5 bases, leaving 19 bases between them. The CDR3 has 17 residues. The germline V gene encodes CDR1 SGHNT and CDR2 YENEEA. This chain's CDR3 is CASSFGWVQDRNEKLFF. CDR3 coding DNA: TGTGCCAGCAGCTTTGGTTGGGTCCAAGACAGGAATGAAAAACTGTTTTTT.

The chain couples TRBV11-3 to TRBJ2-1; D perhaps matches TRBD2 (6 bases). V gave up 0 bases and J gave up 8 bases, with 11 bases separating them. Germline V gene data show CDR1 as SGHNT and CDR2 as YENEEA. The CDR3 totals 14 residues. CDR3 amino acids: CASSLEGTSDEQFF. The CDR3 DNA is TGTGCCAGCAGCTTAGAGGGGACTTCTGATGAGCAGTTCTTC. The full variable domain, with the rest looked up from reference TRBV11-3 and TRBJ2-1, is EAGVVQSPRYKIIEKKQPVAFWCNPISGHNTLYWYLQNLGQGPELLIRYENEEAVDDSQLPKDRFSAERLKGVDSTLKIQPAELGDSAVYLCASSLEGTSDEQFFGPGTRLTVL.

V is TRBV3-1 (or the pseudogene TRBV3-2) and J is TRBJ2-7, with no clear D. Per germline, CDR1 LGHDT and CDR2 YNNKEL (reference sequence). Trimming left V 3 bases short and J 7 bases short, with 10 bases between. There are 12 residues in the CDR3. The CDR3 sequence: CASSQNLREQYF. For the CDR3, the DNA is TGTGCCAGCAGCCAGAATCTCCGGGAGCAGTACTTC.

The chain carries TRBV19 and TRBJ2-5, with a weak D call TRBD1 (5 bases). The CDR3 runs 14 residues. V was trimmed by 2 bases and J by 2 bases, leaving 9 bases between them. Germline CDR1 and CDR2: LNHDA and SQIVND (reference sequence). CDR3 residues: CASSILGLQETQYF. CDR3 nucleotide sequence: TGTGCCAGTAGTATATTGGGGCTTCAAGAGACCCAGTACTTC.

V is TRBV28 and J is TRBJ1-1, with 10 bases identical to TRBD1. The J segment lost 3 bases and the V segment lost 9 bases, leaving 10 bases of the junction unmatched. This CDR3 is 15 amino acids long. CDR1 is MDHEN, CDR2 SYDVKM, per germline. The CDR3 sequence: CASFPGTGEDTEAFF. The CDR3 DNA reads as TGTGCCAGTTTTCCCGGGACAGGGGAGGACACTGAAGCTTTCTTT.

The chain links TRBV27 to TRBJ1-5; 7 positions match TRBD1. J gave up 9 bases and V 5 bases, and 13 bases lay outside the gene matches. Germline V lookup: CDR1 MNHEY, CDR2 SMNVEV (reference sequence). CDR3 length: 15 amino acids. CDR3 protein: CASSPGQSGPGPQHF. The DNA of the CDR3 is TGTGCCAGCAGTCCGGGACAGTCCGGCCCGGGGCCCCAGCATTTT.

This clone was detected once. V and J are TRBV30 and TRBJ2-6; TRBD1 matches at 9 bases. The germline V gene has CDR1 GTSNPN and CDR2 SVGIG (reference sequence). CDR3 size: 16 residues. Trimming cost V 1 base and J 1 base; bases outside gene matches: 2. The CDR3 sequence: CAWSGGTGSGANVLTF. CDR3 DNA sequence: TGTGCCTGGAGTGGTGGGACAGGGTCTGGGGCCAACGTCCTGACTTTC.

This chain uses TRBV19 with TRBJ1-5; D is undetermined. CDR1 and CDR2 (germline): LNHDA, SQIVND (reference sequence). This CDR3 is 15 amino acids long. V gave up 6 bases and J gave up 1 base, with 13 bases separating them. CDR3 bases: TGTGCCAGTAGAGGGTGGGAGGGCAGCAATCAGCCCCAGCATTTT. Translation: CASRGWEGSNQPQHF.

This sequence joins TRBV20-1 and TRBJ1-1, with 7 bases fitting TRBD1. CDR3 size: 15 residues. With V trimmed by 3 bases and J by 4 bases, 11 bases remained unmatched. CDR1 and CDR2 from the germline V gene are DFQATT and SNEGSKA (reference sequence). The CDR3 nucleotides are TGCAGTGCTAGTAGAGGAGGGGGCGTTGGCACTGAAGCTTTCTTT. This encodes CSASRGGGVGTEAFF.

The chain employs TRBV6-5 and TRBJ2-7, with 7 bases lining up with TRBD1. The CDR3 sequence is 15 residues long. The germline CDR1 and CDR2 sequences are MNHEY and SVGAGI. The V and J ends lost 0 bases and 5 bases, in that order; junction bases with no gene match: 7. The CDR3 coding sequence is TGTGCCAGCAGTTACTCTTTCAGGACAGGCCACGAGCAGTACTTC. Translated, it gives CASSYSFRTGHEQYF.

The table lists this clone with a count of one. V gene TRBV7-8 combines with J gene TRBJ2-5; TRBD2 matches 8 bases. Per the germline V gene, CDR1 is SGHVS and CDR2 is FQNEAQ. The CDR3 runs 13 residues. V shed 5 bases and J 2 bases; nucleotides not matched to a gene: 1. CDR3 residues: CASSPGGQETQYF. CDR3 in DNA: TGTGCCAGCAGCCCGGGGGGGCAAGAGACCCAGTACTTC. Together with reference TRBV7-8 and TRBJ2-5, the CDR3 gives the full variable domain: GAGVSQSPRYKVAKRGQDVALRCDPISGHVSLFWYQQALGQGPEFLTYFQNEAQLDKSGLPSDRFFAERPEGSVSTLKIQRTQQEDSAVYLCASSPGGQETQYFGPGTRLLVL.

This sequence joins TRBV4-1 and TRBJ2-7; perhaps TRBD2 as D (10 bases). The germline V gene encodes CDR1 MGHRA and CDR2 YSYEKL. Trimming took off 2 bases at V and 7 bases at J, with 30 bases between the two ends. CDR3 length equals 19 residues. CDR3 nucleotide sequence: TGCGCCAGCAGCCAAATGCGGGACAGGGAACGAGCGGGGGGGAGGGAGCAGTACTTC. This encodes CASSQMRDRERAGGREQYF.

V and J are TRBV28 and TRBJ2-7; D possibly corresponds to TRBD2 (5 bases). There are 14 residues in the CDR3. Looked up from germline, CDR1 is MDHEN and CDR2 is SYDVKM. Trimming took off 5 bases at V and 2 bases at J, with 13 bases between the two ends. This CDR3 reads CASSRGGGPYEQYF. In DNA form, the CDR3 reads TGTGCCAGCAGTCGGGGTGGAGGCCCCTACGAGCAGTACTTC.

The genes are TRBV29-1 and TRBJ2-5; 8 nucleotides line up with TRBD1. Germline V CDR1 and CDR2: SQVTM, ANQGSEA. J lost 7 bases, V lost 4 bases, and 8 bases had no gene match. The CDR3 sequence is 13 residues long. CDR3 region: CSVVGQGVGTQYF. The CDR3 DNA reads TGCAGCGTTGTAGGACAGGGAGTCGGGACCCAGTACTTC.

The chain combines TRBV7-3 with TRBJ2-1, with TRBD2 matching over 10 bases. Per germline, CDR1 SGHTA and CDR2 FQGTGA. The CDR3 loop spans 15 amino acids. The junction had 4 bases not matched to a gene; V was cut back by 4 bases and J by 4 bases. CDR3 region: CASSSSGGAYNEQFF. CDR3 bases: TGTGCCAGCAGCTCAAGCGGGGGGGCTTACAATGAGCAGTTCTTC.

V usage is TRBV6-5 and J usage is TRBJ2-7; D gene unclear. There are 13 residues in the CDR3. CDR1 is MNHEY and CDR2 is SVGAGI in the germline V gene. V was cut by 7 bases and J by 3 bases, with 13 bases left in between. CDR3 sequence (DNA): TGTGCCAGCACCCGAGGTCCGAACTACGAGCAGTACTTC. Protein: CASTRGPNYEQYF.